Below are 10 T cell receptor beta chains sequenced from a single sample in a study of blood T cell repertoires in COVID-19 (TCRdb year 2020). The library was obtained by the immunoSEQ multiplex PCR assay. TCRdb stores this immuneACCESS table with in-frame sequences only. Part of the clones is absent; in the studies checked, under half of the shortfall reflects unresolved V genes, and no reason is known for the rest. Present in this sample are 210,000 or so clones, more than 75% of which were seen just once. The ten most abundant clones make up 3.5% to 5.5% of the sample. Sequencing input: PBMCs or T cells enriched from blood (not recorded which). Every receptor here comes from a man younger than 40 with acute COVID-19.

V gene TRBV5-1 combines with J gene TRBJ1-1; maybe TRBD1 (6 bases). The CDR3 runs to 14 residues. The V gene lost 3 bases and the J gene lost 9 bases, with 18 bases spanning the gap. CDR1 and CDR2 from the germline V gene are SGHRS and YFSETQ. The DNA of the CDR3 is TGCGCCAGCAGCTCATCCCGGGGGGGACATAAAGCTTTCTTT. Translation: CASSSSRGGHKAFF.

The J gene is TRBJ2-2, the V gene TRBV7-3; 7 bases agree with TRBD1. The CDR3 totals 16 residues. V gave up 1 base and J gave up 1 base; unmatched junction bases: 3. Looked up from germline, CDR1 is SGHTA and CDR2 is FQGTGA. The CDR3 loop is CASSLMGTVNTGELFF. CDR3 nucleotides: TGTGCCAGCAGCTTAATGGGGACAGTGAACACCGGGGAGCTGTTTTTT.

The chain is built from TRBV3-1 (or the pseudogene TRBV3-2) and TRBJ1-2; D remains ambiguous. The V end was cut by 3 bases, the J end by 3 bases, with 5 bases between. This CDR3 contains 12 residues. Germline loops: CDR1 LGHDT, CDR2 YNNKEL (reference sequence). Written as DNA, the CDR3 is TGTGCCAGCAGCCAGAACTACTATGGCTACACCTTC. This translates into CASSQNYYGYTF.

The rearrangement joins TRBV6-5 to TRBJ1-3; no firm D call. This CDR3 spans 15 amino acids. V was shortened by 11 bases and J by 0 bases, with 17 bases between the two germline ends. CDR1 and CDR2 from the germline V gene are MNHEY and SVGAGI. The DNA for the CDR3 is TGTGCCGCCCGTCGCAGATCGATCTCTGGAAACACCATATATTTT. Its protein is CAARRRSISGNTIYF.

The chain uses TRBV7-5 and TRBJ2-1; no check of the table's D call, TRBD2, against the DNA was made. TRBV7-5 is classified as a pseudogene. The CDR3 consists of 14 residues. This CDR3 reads CVRSSTSGVNEQFF. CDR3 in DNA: TGTGTCAGAAGCTCAACTAGCGGGGTTAATGAGCAGTTCTTC.

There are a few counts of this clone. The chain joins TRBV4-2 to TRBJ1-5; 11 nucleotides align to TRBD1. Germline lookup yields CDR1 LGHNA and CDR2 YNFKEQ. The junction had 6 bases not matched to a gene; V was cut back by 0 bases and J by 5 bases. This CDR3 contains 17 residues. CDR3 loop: CASSQDRGQGVYQPQHF. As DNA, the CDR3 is TGTGCCAGCAGCCAAGATCGGGGACAGGGGGTATATCAGCCCCAGCATTTT.

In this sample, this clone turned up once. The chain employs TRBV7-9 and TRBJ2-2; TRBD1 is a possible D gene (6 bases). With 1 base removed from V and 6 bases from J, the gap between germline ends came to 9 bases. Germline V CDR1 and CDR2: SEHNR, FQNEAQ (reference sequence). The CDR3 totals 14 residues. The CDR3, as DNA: TGTGCCAGCAGCTTAGTTCAGGGGCCCGGGGAGCTGTTTTTT. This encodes CASSLVQGPGELFF.

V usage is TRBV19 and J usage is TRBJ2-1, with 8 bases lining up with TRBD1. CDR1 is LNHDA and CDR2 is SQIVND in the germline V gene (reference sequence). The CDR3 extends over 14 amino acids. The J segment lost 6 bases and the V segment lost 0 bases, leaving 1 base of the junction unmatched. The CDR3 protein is CASSIEQGGNEQFF. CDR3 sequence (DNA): TGTGCCAGTAGTATAGAACAGGGGGGCAATGAGCAGTTCTTC.

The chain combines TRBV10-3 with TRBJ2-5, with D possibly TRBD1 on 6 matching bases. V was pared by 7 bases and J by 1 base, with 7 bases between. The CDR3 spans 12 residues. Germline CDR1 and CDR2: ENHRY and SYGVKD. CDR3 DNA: TGTGCCATCAAGGACAGCCAAGAGACCCAGTACTTC. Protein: CAIKDSQETQYF.

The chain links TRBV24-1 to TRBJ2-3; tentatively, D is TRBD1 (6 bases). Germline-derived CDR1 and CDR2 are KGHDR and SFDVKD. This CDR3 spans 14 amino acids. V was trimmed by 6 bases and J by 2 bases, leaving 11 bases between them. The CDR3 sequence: CATSPQGNTDTQYF. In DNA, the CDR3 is TGTGCCACCAGTCCCCAGGGGAACACAGATACGCAGTATTTT.